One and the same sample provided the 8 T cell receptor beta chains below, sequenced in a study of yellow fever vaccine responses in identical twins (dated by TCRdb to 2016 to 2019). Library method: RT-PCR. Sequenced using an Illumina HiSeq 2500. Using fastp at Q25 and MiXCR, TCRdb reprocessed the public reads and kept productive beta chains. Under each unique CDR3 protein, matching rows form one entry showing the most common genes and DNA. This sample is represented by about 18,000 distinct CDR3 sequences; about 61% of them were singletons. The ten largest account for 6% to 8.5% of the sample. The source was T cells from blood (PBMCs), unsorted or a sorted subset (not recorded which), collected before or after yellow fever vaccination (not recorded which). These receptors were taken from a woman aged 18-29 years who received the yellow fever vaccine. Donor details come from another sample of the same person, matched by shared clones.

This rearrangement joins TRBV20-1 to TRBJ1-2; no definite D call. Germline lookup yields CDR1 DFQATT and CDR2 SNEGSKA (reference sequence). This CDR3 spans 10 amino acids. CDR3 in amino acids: CSATASHYTF. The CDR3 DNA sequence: TGCAGCGCGACGGCGTCGCACTACACCTTC.

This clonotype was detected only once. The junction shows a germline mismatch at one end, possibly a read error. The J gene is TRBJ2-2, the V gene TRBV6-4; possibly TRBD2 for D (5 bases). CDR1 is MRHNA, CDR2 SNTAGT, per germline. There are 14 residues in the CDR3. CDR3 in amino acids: CASRDSRETGELFF. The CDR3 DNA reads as TGTGCCAGCAGGGACTCCCGGGAAACCGGGGAGCTGTTTTTT.

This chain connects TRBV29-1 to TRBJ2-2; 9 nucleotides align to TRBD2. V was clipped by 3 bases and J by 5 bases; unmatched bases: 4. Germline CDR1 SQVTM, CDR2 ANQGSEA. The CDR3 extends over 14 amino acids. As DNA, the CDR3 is TGCAGCGTTGATTTAGCGGGGGTTACCGGGGAGCTGTTTTTT. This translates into CSVDLAGVTGELFF.

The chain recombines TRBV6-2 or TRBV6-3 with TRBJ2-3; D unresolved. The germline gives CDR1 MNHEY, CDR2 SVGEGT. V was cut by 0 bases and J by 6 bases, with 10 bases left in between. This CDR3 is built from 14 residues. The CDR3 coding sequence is TGTGCCAGCAGTTACTCCCCGGGTTCGGATACGCAGTATTTT. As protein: CASSYSPGSDTQYF.

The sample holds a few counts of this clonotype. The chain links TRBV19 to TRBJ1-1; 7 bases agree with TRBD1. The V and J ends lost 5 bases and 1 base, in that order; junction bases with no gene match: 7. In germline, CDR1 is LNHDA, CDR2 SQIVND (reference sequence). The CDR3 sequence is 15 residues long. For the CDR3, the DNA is TGTGCCAGTAGTCGGAGTAACAGGGGGAACACTGAAGCTTTCTTT. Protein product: CASSRSNRGNTEAFF. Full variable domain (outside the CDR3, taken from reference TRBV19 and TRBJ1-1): DGGITQSPKYLFRKEGQNVTLSCEQNLNHDAMYWYRQDPGQGLRLIYYSQIVNDFQKGDIAEGYSVSREKKESFPLTVTSAQKNPTAFYLCASSRSNRGNTEAFFGQGTRLTVV.

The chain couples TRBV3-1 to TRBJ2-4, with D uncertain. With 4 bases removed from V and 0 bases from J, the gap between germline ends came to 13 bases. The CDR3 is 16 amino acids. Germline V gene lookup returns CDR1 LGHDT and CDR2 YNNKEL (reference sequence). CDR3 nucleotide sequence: TGTGCCAGCAGCCTCTCAACACTCATAGCCAAAAACATTCAGTACTTC. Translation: CASSLSTLIAKNIQYF.

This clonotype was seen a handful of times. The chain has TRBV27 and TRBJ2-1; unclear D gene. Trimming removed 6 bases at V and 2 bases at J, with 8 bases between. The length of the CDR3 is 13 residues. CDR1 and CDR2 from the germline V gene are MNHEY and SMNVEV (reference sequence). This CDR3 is CASRENTYNEQFF. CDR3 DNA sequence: TGTGCCAGCAGGGAAAACACCTACAATGAGCAGTTCTTC.

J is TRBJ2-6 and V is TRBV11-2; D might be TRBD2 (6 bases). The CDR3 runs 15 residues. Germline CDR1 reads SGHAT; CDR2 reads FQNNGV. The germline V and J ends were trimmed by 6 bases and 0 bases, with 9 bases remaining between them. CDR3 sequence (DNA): TGTGCCAGCAGGGCGCGGGGCTCTGGGGCCAACGTCCTGACTTTC. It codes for CASRARGSGANVLTF.